The 2 T cell receptor beta chains given below trace back to one sample, sequenced in a study of regulatory T cells in long-lasting Graves disease. Time point described: persistent/refractory GD, antithyroid drugs over 5 years with positive TRAb. The TCR library was made from RNA that had been extracted from PBMCs in TRIzol. Arm-PCR with iRepertoire HTBI primers amplified the CDR3 regions for these TCR beta libraries. TCRdb recomputed calls from the multiplex PCR reads with MiXCR, one row per CDR3 protein. This table holds a few hundred thousand distinct CDR3 sequences, 20% to 30% found once. The sequences come from peripheral blood mononuclear cells (PBMCs), collected when the disease was refractory, from a patient treated with antithyroid drugs. These receptors all come from a female donor with Graves disease.

Ten or more counts support this clonotype. This rearrangement joins TRBV6-2 or TRBV6-3 to TRBJ1-1, with D unclear. This CDR3 comprises 13 residues. The germline V gene has CDR1 MNHEY and CDR2 SVGEGT. V was pared by 5 bases and J by 6 bases, with 13 bases between. The CDR3 sequence: CASSEWSGSEAFF. CDR3 in DNA: TGTGCCAGCAGTGAATGGTCCGGGTCTGAAGCTTTCTTT.

This clonotype was picked up many times. The V call is TRBV29-1, the J call TRBJ1-1; 7 bases match TRBD1. The junction had 6 bases not matched to a gene; V was cut back by 5 bases and J by 0 bases. Per the germline V gene, CDR1 is SQVTM and CDR2 is ANQGSEA. The CDR3 is 14 amino acids. The CDR3 region is CSVTGTAMNTEAFF. Here the CDR3 DNA reads TGCAGCGTTACGGGGACAGCTATGAACACTGAAGCTTTCTTT.